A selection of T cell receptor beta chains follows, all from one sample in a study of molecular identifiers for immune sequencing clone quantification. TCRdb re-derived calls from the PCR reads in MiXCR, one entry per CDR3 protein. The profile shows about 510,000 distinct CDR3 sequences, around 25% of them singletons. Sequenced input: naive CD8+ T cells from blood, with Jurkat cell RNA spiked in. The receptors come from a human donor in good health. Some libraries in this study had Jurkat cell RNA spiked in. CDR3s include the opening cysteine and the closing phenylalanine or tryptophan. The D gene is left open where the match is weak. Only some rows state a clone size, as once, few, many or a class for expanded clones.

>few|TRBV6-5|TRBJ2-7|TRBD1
CDSFIAGTGGILAYEQYF
TGTGACAGCTTTATCGCGGGGACAGGGGGAATTTTAGCCTACGAGCAGTACTTC
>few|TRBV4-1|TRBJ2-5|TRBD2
CASSQESSGSHTQYF
TGCGCCAGCAGCCAAGAGAGTAGCGGGAGTCACACCCAGTACTTC
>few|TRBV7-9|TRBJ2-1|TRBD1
CASSHNRDRVIHEQFF
TGTGCCAGCAGCCATAACCGGGACAGGGTCATCCATGAGCAGTTCTTC
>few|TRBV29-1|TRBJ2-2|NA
CSVVRPDTGELFF
TGCAGCGTTGTACGCCCGGACACCGGGGAGCTGTTTTTT
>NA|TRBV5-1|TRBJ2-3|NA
CAGSFAGGVTDMQYF
TGCGCCGGCAGCTTCGCCGGGGGCGTCACAGATATGCAGTATTTT
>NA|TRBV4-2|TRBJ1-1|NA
CASSREVLGTEAFF
TGTGCCAGCAGCCGAGAAGTATTGGGCACTGAAGCTTTCTTT
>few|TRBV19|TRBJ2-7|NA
CASSIVGGVPFYEQYF
TGTGCCAGTAGTATAGTTGGCGGAGTCCCATTCTACGAGCAGTACTTC
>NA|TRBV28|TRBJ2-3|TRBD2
CASSLAGRTSGFTDTQYF
TGTGCCAGCAGTTTAGCTGGCCGGACTAGCGGATTCACAGATACGCAGTATTTT
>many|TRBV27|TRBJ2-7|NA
CASVRGAEQYF
TGTGCCAGCGTCAGGGGGGCCGAGCAGTACTTC
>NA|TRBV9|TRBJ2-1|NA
CASSFRDRPPNEQFF
TGTGCCAGCAGCTTCCGGGACCGACCTCCTAATGAGCAGTTCTTC
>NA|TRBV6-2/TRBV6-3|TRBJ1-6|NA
CASSSLGGSFNSPLHF
TGTGCCAGCAGTTCCCTCGGGGGGAGCTTCAATTCACCCCTCCACTTT
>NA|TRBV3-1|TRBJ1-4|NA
CASSQEGGEKLFF
TGTGCCAGCAGCCAAGAAGGGGGTGAAAAACTGTTTTTT
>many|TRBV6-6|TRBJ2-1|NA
CASSTPDTQPGNEQFF
TGTGCCAGCAGCACGCCGGACACCCAACCGGGCAATGAGCAGTTCTTC
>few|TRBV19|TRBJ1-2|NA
CASSIRGQTIAYTF
TGTGCCAGTAGTATCCGAGGACAGACCATTGCCTACACCTTC
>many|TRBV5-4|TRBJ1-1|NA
CASSHTLRGRMGVSTEAFF
TGTGCCAGCAGCCATACACTCAGGGGTCGGATGGGTGTAAGCACTGAAGCTTTCTTT
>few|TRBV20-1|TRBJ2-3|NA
CSASVGYTQYF
TGCAGTGCTAGTGTCGGGTATACGCAGTATTTT
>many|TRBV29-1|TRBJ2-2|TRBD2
CSVGGQREVNTGELFF
TGCAGCGTGGGCGGGCAGCGGGAGGTAAACACCGGGGAGCTGTTTTTT
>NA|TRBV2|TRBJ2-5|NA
CASSDFMPGAVVETQYF
TGTGCCAGCAGTGATTTTATGCCAGGGGCGGTTGTAGAGACCCAGTACTTC
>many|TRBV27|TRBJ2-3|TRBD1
CASSWDSLTDTQYF
TGTGCCAGCAGTTGGGACAGCCTCACAGATACGCAGTATTTT
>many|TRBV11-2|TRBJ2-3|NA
CASSFPSLTDTQYF
TGTGCCAGCAGCTTCCCTAGTCTCACAGATACGCAGTATTTT
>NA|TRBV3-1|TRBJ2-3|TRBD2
CASSQIPPGTSGGAHTQYF
TGTGCCAGCAGCCAAATACCCCCCGGGACTAGCGGGGGGGCCCATACGCAGTATTTT
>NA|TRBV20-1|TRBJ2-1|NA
CSARDPLWDEQSF
TGCAGTGCTAGAGATCCCCTCTGGGATGAGCAGTCCTTC
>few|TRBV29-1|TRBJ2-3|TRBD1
CSVTGTGGTDTQYF
TGCAGCGTGACCGGGACAGGAGGCACAGATACGCAGTATTTT
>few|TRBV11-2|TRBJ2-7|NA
CASSSTQGPYEQYF
TGTGCCAGCAGCTCCACACAGGGACCCTACGAGCAGTACTTC
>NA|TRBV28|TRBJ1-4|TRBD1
CASSLSGDRVTNEKLFF
TGTGCCAGCAGTTTATCCGGCGACAGGGTCACTAATGAAAAACTGTTTTTT
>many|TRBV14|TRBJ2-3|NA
CASSQDRFITDTQYF
TGTGCCAGCAGCCAAGATCGGTTCATCACGGATACGCAGTATTTT
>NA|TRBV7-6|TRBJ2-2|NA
CAVLAGPTTGELFF
TGTGCGGTACTGGCGGGGCCCACCACCGGGGAGCTGTTTTTT
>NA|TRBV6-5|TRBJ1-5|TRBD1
CASSPIGQDSNQPQHF
TGTGCCAGCAGTCCGATCGGACAGGACAGCAATCAGCCCCAGCATTTT
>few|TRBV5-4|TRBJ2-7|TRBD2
CASSLSGTRYDEQYF
TGTGCCAGCAGCTTGTCCGGGACTAGGTACGACGAGCAGTACTTC
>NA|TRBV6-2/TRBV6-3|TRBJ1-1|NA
CASSAPFGQGAPEALF
NA
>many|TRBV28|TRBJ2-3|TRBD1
CASSGRTGLDTQYF
TGTGCCAGCAGTGGAAGGACAGGGCTGGATACGCAGTATTTT
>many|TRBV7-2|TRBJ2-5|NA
CASSRGPGGQETQYF
TGTGCCAGCAGCCGAGGCCCTGGGGGCCAAGAGACCCAGTACTTC
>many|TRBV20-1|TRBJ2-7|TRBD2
CSARDLTSGTYEQYF
TGCAGTGCTAGAGATTTAACTAGCGGAACCTACGAGCAGTACTTC
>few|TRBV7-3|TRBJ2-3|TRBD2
CASSLNPVTSGIIADTQYF
TGTGCCAGCAGCTTAAATCCCGTGACTAGCGGGATTATTGCAGATACGCAGTATTTT
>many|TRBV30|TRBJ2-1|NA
CAWSLATSEQFF
TGTGCCTGGAGTCTTGCGACTAGTGAGCAGTTCTTC
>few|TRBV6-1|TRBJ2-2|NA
CASSGDTPGELFF
TGTGCCAGCAGTGGTGACACGCCCGGGGAGCTGTTTTTT
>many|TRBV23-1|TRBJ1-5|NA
CASSQGPRGFDQPQHF
TGCGCCAGCAGTCAGGGCCCCCGGGGTTTTGATCAGCCCCAGCATTTT
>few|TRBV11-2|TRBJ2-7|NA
CASSSQPGHMDEQYF
TGTGCCAGCAGCAGTCAGCCGGGACATATGGACGAGCAGTACTTC
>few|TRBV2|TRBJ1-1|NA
CASIPMGETEAFF
TGTGCCAGCATCCCGATGGGGGAGACTGAAGCTTTCTTT
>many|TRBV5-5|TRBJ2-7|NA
CASSLMTAAYEQYF
TGTGCCAGCAGCTTGATGACAGCGGCCTACGAGCAGTACTTC
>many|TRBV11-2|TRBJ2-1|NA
CASSISSEQFF
TGTGCCAGCAGCATCTCTAGTGAGCAGTTCTTC
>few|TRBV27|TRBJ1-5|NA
CASSHGYPGQPQHF
TGTGCCAGCAGTCATGGATATCCGGGCCAGCCCCAGCATTTT
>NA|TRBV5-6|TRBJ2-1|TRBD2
CASGMLAGVNEQFF
TGTGCCAGCGGCATGCTAGCGGGGGTCAATGAGCAGTTCTTC
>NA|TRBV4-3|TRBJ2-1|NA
CASSQDHNFFSGYEQFF
TGCGCCAGCAGCCAAGATCATAACTTTTTTTCGGGCTATGAGCAGTTCTTC
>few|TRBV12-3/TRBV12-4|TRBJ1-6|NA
CASSPGFSVYSPLHF
TGTGCCAGCAGTCCCGGGTTCAGTGTATATTCACCCCTCCACTTT
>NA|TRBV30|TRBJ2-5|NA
CALLAEQETQYF
TGTGCCTTATTAGCGGAACAAGAGACCCAGTACTTC
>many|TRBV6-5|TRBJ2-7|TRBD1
CASSYSGTAYEQYF
TGTGCCAGCAGTTACTCGGGGACAGCCTACGAGCAGTACTTC
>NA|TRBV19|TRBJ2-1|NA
CASSIGSRSHNEQFF
TGTGCCAGTAGTATAGGTAGCAGGTCTCACAATGAGCAGTTCTTC
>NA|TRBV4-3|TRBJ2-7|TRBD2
CASSQGSGTYEQYF
TGCGCCAGCAGCCAAGGTAGCGGGACCTACGAGCAGTACTTC
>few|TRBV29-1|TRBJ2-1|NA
CSVEVMLSNEQFF
TGCAGCGTTGAGGTGATGTTATCAAATGAGCAGTTCTTC
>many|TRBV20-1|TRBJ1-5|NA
CSARAVRSSNQPQHF
TGCAGTGCTAGAGCCGTCAGAAGTAGCAATCAGCCCCAGCATTTT
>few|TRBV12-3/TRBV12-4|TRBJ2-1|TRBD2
CASSLGGAGEQFF
TGTGCCAGCAGTTTAGGAGGAGCGGGGGAGCAGTTCTTC
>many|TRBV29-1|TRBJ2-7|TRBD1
CSAKAGTGPAEQYF
TGCAGCGCCAAAGCCGGGACAGGCCCCGCCGAGCAGTACTTC